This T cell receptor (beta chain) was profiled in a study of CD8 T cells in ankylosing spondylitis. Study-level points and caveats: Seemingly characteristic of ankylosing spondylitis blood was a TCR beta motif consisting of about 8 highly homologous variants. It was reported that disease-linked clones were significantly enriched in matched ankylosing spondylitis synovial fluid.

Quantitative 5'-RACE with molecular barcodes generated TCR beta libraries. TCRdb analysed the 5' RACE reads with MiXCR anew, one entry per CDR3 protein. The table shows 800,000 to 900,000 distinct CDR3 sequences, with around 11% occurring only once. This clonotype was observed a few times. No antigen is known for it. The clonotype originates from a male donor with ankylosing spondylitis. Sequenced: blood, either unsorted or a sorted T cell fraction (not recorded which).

CDR3 sequence reads: CSVLNKMNTEAFF. CDR3 nucleotides: TGCAGCGTTCTCAACAAGATGAACACTGAAGCTTTCTTT. V usage is TRBV29-1 and J usage is TRBJ1-1; D ambiguous. Trimming took 5 bases from V and 0 from J, leaving 10 bases between them. The CDR3 is 13 residues long. Germline loops: CDR1 SQVTM, CDR2 ANQGSEA.